Below, 13 T cell receptor beta chains from the same sample are listed, as sequenced in a study of shared T cell receptors in the human thymus (dated by TCRdb to the early 2020s). To prepare the library, the immunoSEQ multiplex PCR assay was applied. Drawn from immuneACCESS, this table holds only the in-frame rearrangements with V and J called that TCRdb kept. Clones are partly lost; checked studies trace under half to an unresolved V gene and leave the rest unexplained. A total of over 650,000 clones appear in this sample, around 87% of them only once. The ten largest clones represent roughly 0.0089% of the sample. These data were likewise used in another study, on human thymus T cells.

The sequenced material came from thymocytes. The receptors were gathered from a boy under two years old with a congenital heart defect. Donor details come from another sample of the same person, matched by shared clones.

This clone was seen more than once but under ten times. The chain is built from TRBV18 and TRBJ2-7; weak D call: TRBD2 (6 bases). The germline V gene has CDR1 KGHSH and CDR2 LQKENI. The CDR3 contains 16 residues. Trimming cost V 3 bases and J 2 bases, with 17 bases left between them. DNA for the CDR3: TGTGCCAGCTCACCGAAACGGCCGGGGGTTGCCTACGAGCAGTACTTC. Protein: CASSPKRPGVAYEQYF.

The chain has TRBV6-1 and TRBJ1-1; TRBD1 might be the D (6 bases). With 3 bases removed from V and 1 base from J, the gap between germline ends came to 12 bases. Germline assignment: CDR1 MNHNS and CDR2 SASEGT. CDR3 length: 15 amino acids. The CDR3 region has the DNA TGTGCCAGCAGTGAGAGGGGCAGGGGGAACACTGAAGCTTTCTTT. Translated, it gives CASSERGRGNTEAFF.

This clone has more than one count but fewer than ten. V and J are TRBV6-6 and TRBJ1-3; 8 bases match TRBD1. Germline V CDR1 and CDR2: MNHNY, SVGAGI (reference sequence). This CDR3 region has 14 residues. V shed 8 bases and J 1 base; nucleotides not matched to a gene: 4. CDR3 nucleotide sequence: TGTGCCAGCTCAGGGGGCGTATCTGGAAACACCATATATTTT. Its translation: CASSGGVSGNTIYF.

For the CDR3, the DNA is TGTGCCAGCAGTGAAAGTCCGAGACAGGGGGCGCGAATTGAAGCTTTCTTT. This codes for CASSESPRQGARIEAFF. The V gene is TRBV2, the J gene TRBJ1-1, with TRBD1 identical over 10 bases. Trimming at V came to 2 bases and at J to 7 bases, leaving 13 bases not matched to a gene. The CDR3 sequence is 17 residues long. CDR1 SNHLY and CDR2 FYNNEI come from the germline V gene.

The V call is TRBV4-3, the J call TRBJ2-5; unclear D gene. The CDR3 totals 13 residues. Trimming stripped 0 bases from V and 4 bases from J, with 6 bases between. The V gene's germline CDR1 is LGHNA and CDR2 YSLEER. CDR3 region: CASSQEAGETQYF. The CDR3 coding sequence is TGCGCCAGCAGCCAAGAGGCTGGAGAGACCCAGTACTTC.

The genes are TRBV5-1 and TRBJ2-1, with 9 bases fitting TRBD1. Germline assignment: CDR1 SGHRS and CDR2 YFSETQ. After removal of 1 base from V and 9 bases from J, the junction contained 8 bases not matched to a gene. The CDR3 is made up of 15 amino acids. The CDR3 bases are TGCGCCAGCAGCTTGACGGGACAGGGAAGAAGTGAGCAGTTCTTC. Translating gives CASSLTGQGRSEQFF. The full variable domain, rest sourced from reference TRBV5-1 and TRBJ2-1, is KAGVTQTPRYLIKTRGQQVTLSCSPISGHRSVSWYQQTPGQGLQFLFEYFSETQRNKGNFPGRFSGRQFSNSRSEMNVSTLELGDSALYLCASSLTGQGRSEQFFGPGTRLTVL.

The chain links TRBV9 to TRBJ2-1; 11 bases map to TRBD1. The germline V gene encodes CDR1 SGDLS and CDR2 YYNGEE. CDR3 size: 16 residues. V dropped 1 base and J dropped 5; count of bases not matched to a gene: 5. CDR3 in DNA: TGTGCCAGCAGCGTAAGGGGGACAGGGGGGGACAATGAGCAGTTCTTC. Protein product: CASSVRGTGGDNEQFF.

In DNA form, the CDR3 reads TGCGCCAGCAGCTCCGACAGGGGACAGGTCTTTTGGTATGGCTACACCTTC. Protein: CASSSDRGQVFWYGYTF. This chain links TRBV5-1 with TRBJ1-2; 8 bases line up with TRBD1. After removal of 3 bases from V and 5 bases from J, the junction contained 15 bases not matched to a gene. Germline V gene data show CDR1 as SGHRS and CDR2 as YFSETQ. This CDR3 is 17 amino acids long.

The chain is built from TRBV27 and TRBJ2-4; TRBD1 is a possible D gene (6 bases). CDR3 length: 18 residues. Germline lookup yields CDR1 MNHEY and CDR2 SMNVEV (reference sequence). V was pared by 5 bases and J by 2 bases, with 22 bases between. The CDR3 loop reads CASSLSSRQEGPKNIQYF. In DNA, the CDR3 is TGTGCCAGCAGTCTCTCCTCCCGACAGGAAGGTCCCAAAAACATTCAGTACTTC.

In regard to this clone: The same CDR3 arises from other DNA sequences in this sample as well. The chain recombines TRBV12-5 with TRBJ1-5; 7 nucleotides line up with TRBD1. Germline V CDR1 and CDR2: LGHNT, FRNRAP. The V segment lost 7 bases and the J segment 1 base; nucleotides outside the gene matches: 16. The CDR3 has 18 amino acids. The CDR3 bases are TGTGCTAGTGCCCTTACCCTCGGGACAGTCCCCAGCAATCAGCCCCAGCATTTT. This gives the protein CASALTLGTVPSNQPQHF.

The chain has TRBV5-5 and TRBJ1-4; TRBD1 aligns across 8 bases. From germline, CDR1 is SGHKS and CDR2 YYEKEE (reference sequence). CDR3 length equals 14 residues. V lost 5 bases, J lost 4 bases, and 4 bases stayed unmatched. The CDR3, as DNA: TGTGCCAGCAGTTGGGACAGGAGTAATGAAAAACTGTTTTTT. Translating gives CASSWDRSNEKLFF.

CDR3 nucleotide sequence: TGTGCCAGCAGCTGGACTAGCTCAGAGTACAATGAGCAGTTCTTC. Amino acids: CASSWTSSEYNEQFF. The chain joins TRBV5-6 to TRBJ2-1; 8 bases are shared with TRBD2. Losses at the gene ends were 3 bases for V and 4 bases for J; bases not matched to a gene: 6. Germline loops: CDR1 SGHDT, CDR2 YYEEEE. This CDR3 comprises 15 residues.

For the CDR3, the DNA is TGTGCCAGCAGTCCGAGGGACAGGGGAATACTTGGCTACACCTTC. The encoded protein is CASSPRDRGILGYTF. The rearrangement uses TRBV27 and TRBJ1-2; 10 nucleotides align to TRBD1. Germline V lookup: CDR1 MNHEY, CDR2 SMNVEV (reference sequence). The CDR3 extends over 15 amino acids. With V trimmed by 5 bases and J by 7 bases, 10 bases remained unmatched.